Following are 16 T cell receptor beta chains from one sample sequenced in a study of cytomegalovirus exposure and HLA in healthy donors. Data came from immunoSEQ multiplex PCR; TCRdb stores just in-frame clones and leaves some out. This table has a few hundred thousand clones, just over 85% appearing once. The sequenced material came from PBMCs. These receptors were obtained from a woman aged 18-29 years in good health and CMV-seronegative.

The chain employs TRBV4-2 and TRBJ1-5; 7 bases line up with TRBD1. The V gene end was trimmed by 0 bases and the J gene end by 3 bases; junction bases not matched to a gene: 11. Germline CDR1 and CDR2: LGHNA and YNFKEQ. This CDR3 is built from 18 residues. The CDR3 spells CASSQDANQRGHNQPQHF. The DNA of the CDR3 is TGTGCCAGCAGCCAAGATGCGAATCAGAGGGGGCACAATCAGCCCCAGCATTTT.

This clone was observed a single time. This chain's CDR3 is CASGHRQGVNTEAFF. CDR3 DNA sequence: TGTGCCAGCGGGCACAGACAGGGGGTGAACACTGAAGCTTTCTTT. The rearrangement uses TRBV6-5 and TRBJ1-1, with 9 bases identical to TRBD1. Germline V gene data show CDR1 as MNHEY and CDR2 as SVGAGI. This CDR3 region has 15 residues. The J segment lost 0 bases and the V segment lost 8 bases, leaving 7 bases of the junction unmatched.

Here the CDR3 reads CAITERQAYGYTF. Written as DNA, the CDR3 is TGTGCCATCACCGAAAGACAGGCCTATGGCTACACCTTC. This rearrangement joins TRBV10-3 to TRBJ1-2; D might be TRBD1 (6 bases). CDR1 is ENHRY, CDR2 SYGVKD, per germline. V lost 7 bases, J lost 4 bases, and 13 bases lay in between. The CDR3 is made up of 13 amino acids.

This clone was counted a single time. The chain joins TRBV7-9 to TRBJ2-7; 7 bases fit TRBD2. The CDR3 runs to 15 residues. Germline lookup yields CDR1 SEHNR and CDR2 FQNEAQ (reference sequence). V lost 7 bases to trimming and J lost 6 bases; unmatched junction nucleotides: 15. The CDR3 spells CASNDRTSGTAEQYF. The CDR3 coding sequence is TGTGCCAGCAACGACCGGACTAGTGGGACCGCCGAGCAGTACTTC.

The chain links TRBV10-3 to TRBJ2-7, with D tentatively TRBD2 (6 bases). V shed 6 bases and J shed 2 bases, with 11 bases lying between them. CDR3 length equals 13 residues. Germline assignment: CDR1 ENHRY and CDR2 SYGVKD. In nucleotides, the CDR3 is TGTGCCATCAGATCGGGAGAACCCTACGAGCAGTACTTC. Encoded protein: CAIRSGEPYEQYF.

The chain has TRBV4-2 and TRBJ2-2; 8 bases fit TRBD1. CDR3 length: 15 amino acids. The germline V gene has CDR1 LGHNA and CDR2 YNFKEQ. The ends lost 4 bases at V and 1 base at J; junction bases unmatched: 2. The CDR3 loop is CASSPGQGNTGELFF. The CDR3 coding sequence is TGTGCCAGCAGCCCCGGACAGGGGAACACCGGGGAGCTGTTTTTT.

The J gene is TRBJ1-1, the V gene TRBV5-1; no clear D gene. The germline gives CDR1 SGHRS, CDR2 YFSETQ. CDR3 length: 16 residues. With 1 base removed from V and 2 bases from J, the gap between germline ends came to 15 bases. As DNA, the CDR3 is TGCGCCAGCAGCTTGCGTGGAGAAGGCCTTAACACTGAAGCTTTCTTT. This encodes CASSLRGEGLNTEAFF. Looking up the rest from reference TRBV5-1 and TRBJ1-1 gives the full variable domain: KAGVTQTPRYLIKTRGQQVTLSCSPISGHRSVSWYQQTPGQGLQFLFEYFSETQRNKGNFPGRFSGRQFSNSRSEMNVSTLELGDSALYLCASSLRGEGLNTEAFFGQGTRLTVV.

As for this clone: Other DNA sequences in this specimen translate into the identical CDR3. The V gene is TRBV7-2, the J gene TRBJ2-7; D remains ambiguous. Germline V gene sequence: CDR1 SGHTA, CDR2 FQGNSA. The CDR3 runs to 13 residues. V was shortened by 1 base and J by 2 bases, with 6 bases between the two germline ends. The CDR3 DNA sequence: TGTGCCAGCAGCTTAGGCCTAGCCTACGAGCAGTACTTC. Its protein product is CASSLGLAYEQYF.

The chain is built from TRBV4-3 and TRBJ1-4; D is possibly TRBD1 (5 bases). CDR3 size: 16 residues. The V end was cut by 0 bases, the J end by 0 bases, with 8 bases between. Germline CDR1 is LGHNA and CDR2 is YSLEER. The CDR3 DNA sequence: TGCGCCAGCAGCCAAGATGGGGGGTCAACTAATGAAAAACTGTTTTTT. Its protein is CASSQDGGSTNEKLFF.

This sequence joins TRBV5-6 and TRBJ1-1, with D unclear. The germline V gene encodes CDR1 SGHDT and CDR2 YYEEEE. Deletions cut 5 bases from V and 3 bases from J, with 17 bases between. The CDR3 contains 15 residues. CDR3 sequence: CASSPLTREHTEAFF. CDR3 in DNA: TGTGCCAGCAGTCCCCTAACGCGGGAGCACACTGAAGCTTTCTTT. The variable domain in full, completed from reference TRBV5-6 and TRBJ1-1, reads DAGVTQSPTHLIKTRGQQVTLRCSPKSGHDTVSWYQQALGQGPQFIFQYYEEEERQRGNFPDRFSGHQFPNYSSELNVNALLLGDSALYLCASSPLTREHTEAFFGQGTRLTVV.

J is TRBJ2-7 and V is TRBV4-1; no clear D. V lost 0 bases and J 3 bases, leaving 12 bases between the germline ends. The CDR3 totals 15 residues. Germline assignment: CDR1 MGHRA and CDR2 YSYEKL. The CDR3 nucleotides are TGCGCCAGCAGCCAAGATGAGCAGGAAATCTACGAGCAGTACTTC. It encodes CASSQDEQEIYEQYF.

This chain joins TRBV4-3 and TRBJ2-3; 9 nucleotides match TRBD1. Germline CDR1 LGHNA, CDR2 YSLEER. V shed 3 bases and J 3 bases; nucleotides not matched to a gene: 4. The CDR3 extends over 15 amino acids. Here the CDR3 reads CASSHGTGRTDTQYF. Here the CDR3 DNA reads TGCGCCAGCAGCCACGGGACAGGGAGGACAGATACGCAGTATTTT.

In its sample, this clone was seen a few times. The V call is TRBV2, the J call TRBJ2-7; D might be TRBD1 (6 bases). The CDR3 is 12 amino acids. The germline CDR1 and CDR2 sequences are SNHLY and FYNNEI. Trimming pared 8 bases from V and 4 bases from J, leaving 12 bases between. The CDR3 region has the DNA TGTGCCAGCGGCTATACAGGGTACGAGCAGTACTTC. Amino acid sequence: CASGYTGYEQYF.

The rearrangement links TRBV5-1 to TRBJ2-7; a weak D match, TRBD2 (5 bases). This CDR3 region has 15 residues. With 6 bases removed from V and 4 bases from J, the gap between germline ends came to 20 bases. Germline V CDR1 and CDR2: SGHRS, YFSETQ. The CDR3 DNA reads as TGCGCCAGCACCCTCCGGGCGGGCGGAGAGTACGAGCAGTACTTC. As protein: CASTLRAGGEYEQYF.

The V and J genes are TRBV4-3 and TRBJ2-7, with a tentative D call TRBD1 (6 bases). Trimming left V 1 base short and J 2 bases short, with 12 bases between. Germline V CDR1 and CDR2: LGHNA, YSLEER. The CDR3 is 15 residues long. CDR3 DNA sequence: TGCGCCAGCAGCCAAGGGACAGAGTCTCCCTACGAGCAGTACTTC. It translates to CASSQGTESPYEQYF.

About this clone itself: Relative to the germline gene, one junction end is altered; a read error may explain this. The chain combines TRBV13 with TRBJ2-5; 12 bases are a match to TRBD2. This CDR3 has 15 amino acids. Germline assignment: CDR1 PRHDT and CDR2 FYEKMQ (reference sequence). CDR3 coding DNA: TGTGCCAGCAGCGTAGGACTAGCGGGGCAAGAGACCCAGTACTTC. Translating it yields CASSVGLAGQETQYF.